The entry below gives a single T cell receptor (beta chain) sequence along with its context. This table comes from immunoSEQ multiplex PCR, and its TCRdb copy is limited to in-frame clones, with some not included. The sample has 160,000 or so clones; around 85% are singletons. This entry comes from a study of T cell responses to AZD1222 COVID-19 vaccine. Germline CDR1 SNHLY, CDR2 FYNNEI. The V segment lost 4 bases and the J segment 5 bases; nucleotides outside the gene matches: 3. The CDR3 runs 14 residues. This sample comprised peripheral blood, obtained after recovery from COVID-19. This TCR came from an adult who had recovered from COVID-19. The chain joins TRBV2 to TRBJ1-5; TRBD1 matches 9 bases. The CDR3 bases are TGTGCCAGCAGTGTCGGGACAGGGCATCAGCCCCAGCATTTT. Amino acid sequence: CASSVGTGHQPQHF.